This T cell receptor (beta chain) was found in a study of T cell clusters in autoimmune cytopenias (dated by TCRdb to between 2018 and 2021). Context from the whole study: The median TRB sequencing depth was 50,000 to 60,000 reads per sample, and the median number of distinct TRB clonotypes was a few thousand per sample. Peripheral blood TRB and IGH repertoires were sequenced in autoimmune cytopenia patients at active disease and during treatment follow-up, alongside healthy, CLL and autoimmune hepatitis controls. The goal of the study was to determine whether autoimmune cytopenia patients have a disease-specific immune repertoire signature that could serve as a blood-based biomarker. Results and caveats for the whole study, not just this receptor: TRB repertoire shifts, with less even repertoires observed in secondary cytopenia and CLL, were mostly attributed to lymphoma bias rather than autoimmunity. In the comparison of secondary cytopenia with CLL, no cluster-lack signature showed up, apparently because the dominant lymphoma-associated repertoire masked the signature. Healthy donors had almost three times as many exclusive TRB clusters as active autoimmune hepatitis patients, a finding consistent with an autoimmunity-wide signature. GLIPH results suggested that primary autoimmune cytopenia patients were missing physiological T cell clusters, with approximately 47 clusters found only in healthy donors compared with roughly 15 found only in patients. The T cell clusters were only ever defined in silico, so experimental validation of their functional role was still needed.

To amplify TRB rearrangements, a touch-down multiplex PCR protocol was run with the TRB-A and TRB-B primer pools combined in a single tube. Illumina adapters and sample indices were attached to the amplicons through two consecutive PCR reactions using Phusion HS II polymerase. After gel purification with the NucleoSpin Gel and PCR Clean-up kit, the amplicons were quantified by Qubit and checked for quality on an Agilent 2100 Bioanalyzer. Sequencing of the libraries was performed on an Illumina MiSeq with 600-cycle, single-indexed, paired-end runs. Turning to the authors' computational methods: Alignment and assembly of TRB reads were performed with MiXCR version 2.1.12 and the default MiXCR reference library. A clone was defined by each unique CDR3 nucleotide sequence, and analysis was restricted to productive sequences with at least two reads. To assess repertoire diversity, an R script computed alpha-parameterized diversity profiles (alpha 0 to 5), which included the Shannon (alpha 1) and Simpson (alpha 2) indices. The tcR package was used to compute combinatorial TRB VJ usage, which was then compared between cohorts by principal component analysis with ade4. TCRbeta CDR3s were clustered with GLIPH on cohort pairs matched by age and read depth, and cluster frequencies were compared by Wilcoxon test. TCRdb reprocessed the reads, and each CDR3 protein sequence is entered once, without DNA. What appears here as the V and J calls and clone size reflects TCRdb's work, not the paper's. The sample's table lists a count of roughly 2,300 distinct CDR3 sequences. The leading ten clones occupy 50% to 75% of the sample.

The CDR3 spans 18 residues, from the cysteine through the phenylalanine. No DNA accompanies this entry. Taken from the germline V gene, the CDR1 and CDR2 loops are SGHTA and FQGNSA. As regards this clonotype: This clone's antigen is unknown.

TRB amplification used approximately 0.25 ug of peripheral blood genomic DNA, some 38,000 genome equivalents, per sample. Sequenced input: peripheral blood. The sequence joins TRBV7-2 to TRBJ2-1. This sequence was found in a human donor with an autoimmune cytopenia or autoimmune hepatitis (not recorded which). CDR3 reads: CASSLVMSDQSSYNEQFF.